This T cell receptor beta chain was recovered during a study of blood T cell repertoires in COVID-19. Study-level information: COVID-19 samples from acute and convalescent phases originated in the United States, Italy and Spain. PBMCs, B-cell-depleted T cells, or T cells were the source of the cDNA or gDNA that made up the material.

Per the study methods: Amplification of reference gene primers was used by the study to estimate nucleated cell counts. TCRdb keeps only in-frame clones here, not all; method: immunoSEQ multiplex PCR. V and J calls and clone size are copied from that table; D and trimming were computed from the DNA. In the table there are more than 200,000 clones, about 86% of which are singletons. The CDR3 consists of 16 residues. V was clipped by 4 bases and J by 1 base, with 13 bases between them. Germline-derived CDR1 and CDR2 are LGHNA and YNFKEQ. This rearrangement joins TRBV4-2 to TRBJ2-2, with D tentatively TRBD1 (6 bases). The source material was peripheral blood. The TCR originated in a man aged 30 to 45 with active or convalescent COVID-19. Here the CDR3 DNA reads TGTGCCAGCAGCCCCGAATGGGGGCGGAACACCGGGGAGCTGTTTTTT. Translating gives CASSPEWGRNTGELFF.